This T cell receptor beta chain appears in the sequencing data of a study of shared clonotypes between healthy human individuals. General study points: Even with large depth, rarefaction showed that sorted-subset sequencing was incomplete. The authors expected sequencing depth to affect clonotype sharing among donors.

Germline trimming cut 5 bases from V and 3 bases from J; bases unmatched to any gene: 13. This CDR3 has 16 amino acids. CDR1 and CDR2 (germline): MDHEN, SYDVKM. The data were produced by immunoSEQ multiplex PCR, yet TCRdb's version contains in-frame clones alone and is incomplete. The repertoire has roughly 660,000 clones, around 91% of them found once; the top ten carry about 33%. A word on this clone: What it binds is unknown.

The TCR was taken from a man between 18 and 35 years old in good health. Some clones in this sample may be carry-over from other donors' samples. The source material was memory CD8+ T cells from PBMCs. Subset here: CD45RO+ cells pooled with CCR7-negative TemRA cells. The chain couples TRBV28 to TRBJ2-7; TRBD1 matches 7 bases. In nucleotides, the CDR3 is TGTGCCAGCAGTCCCCGGGACAGTTGGGATGTCTACGAGCAGTACTTC. This translates into CASSPRDSWDVYEQYF.